The 23 T cell receptor beta chains presented below share a single source sample, sequenced in a study of control samples from healthy donors and cancer patients. Sequencing was performed with immunoSEQ multiplex PCR; in TCRdb, only in-frame clones are kept and a portion is missing. The sample lists 120,000 or so clones, 89% seen once, with 30% to 50% in the top ten. The sequenced material came from blood. The receptor source for this set is a man in his fifties in good health.

V gene TRBV27 combines with J gene TRBJ1-1; no firm D call. V was shortened by 6 bases and J by 5 bases, with 13 bases between the two germline ends. The germline gives CDR1 MNHEY, CDR2 SMNVEV (reference sequence). This CDR3 comprises 13 residues. The DNA of the CDR3 is TGTGCCAGCAGACCCGGAGGATGGACTGAAGCTTTCTTT. It is translated as CASRPGGWTEAFF.

The J gene is TRBJ2-7, the V gene TRBV5-1; D assignment may be TRBD1 or TRBD2 (5 bases each). Per the germline V gene, CDR1 is SGHRS and CDR2 is YFSETQ. With 0 bases removed from V and 1 base from J, the gap between germline ends came to 14 bases. This CDR3 has 16 amino acids. CDR3 in amino acids: CASSLGPGRPSYEQYF. The CDR3, as DNA: TGCGCCAGCAGCTTGGGTCCGGGACGGCCTTCCTACGAGCAGTACTTC.

The chain has TRBV6-5 and TRBJ1-6; D gene unclear. Trimming pared 6 bases from V and 14 bases from J, leaving 14 bases between. The CDR3 extends over 12 amino acids. Germline values: CDR1 MNHEY, CDR2 SVGAGI. The CDR3 is CASRDQTRALHF. CDR3 coding DNA: TGTGCCAGCAGGGACCAAACCCGGGCCCTCCACTTT.

The chain joins TRBV5-6 to TRBJ1-1; D unresolved. The CDR3 is 13 amino acids. The V and J ends lost 1 base and 8 bases respectively, with 12 bases between them. The V gene's germline CDR1 is SGHDT and CDR2 YYEEEE. The CDR3 bases are TGTGCCAGCAGCTTGTATGGCACAGCCGAAGCTTTCTTT. It translates to CASSLYGTAEAFF.

The chain employs TRBV6-6 and TRBJ1-5, with D possibly matching TRBD1 (6 bases). This CDR3 contains 14 residues. Germline CDR1 is MNHNY and CDR2 is SVGAGI (reference sequence). V shed 6 bases and J shed 7 bases, with 16 bases lying between them. The CDR3 loop is CASRPGQNAQPQHF. CDR3 DNA: TGTGCCAGCAGACCCGGACAGAACGCCCAGCCCCAGCATTTT.

This chain links TRBV6-2 or TRBV6-3 with TRBJ2-7; D is uncertain. This CDR3 region has 13 residues. CDR1 and CDR2 (germline): MNHEY, SVGEGT. V was trimmed by 4 bases and J by 1 base, leaving 8 bases between them. The chain's CDR3 is CASSFGRSYEQYF. The CDR3 DNA reads TGTGCCAGCAGTTTTGGACGGTCCTACGAGCAGTACTTC.

V is TRBV7-2 and J is TRBJ1-4, with D tentatively TRBD1 (6 bases). The CDR3 is 14 amino acids. The germline V and J ends were trimmed by 3 bases and 8 bases, with 13 bases remaining between them. In germline, CDR1 is SGHTA, CDR2 FQGNSA. CDR3 nucleotide sequence: TGTGCCAGCAGCTTCCAGGGGACGGTCGAAAAACTGTTTTTT. Protein sequence: CASSFQGTVEKLFF. The full variable domain, with the rest looked up from reference TRBV7-2 and TRBJ1-4, is GAGVSQSPSNKVTEKGKDVELRCDPISGHTALYWYRQSLGQGLEFLIYFQGNSAPDKSGLPSDRFSAERTGGSVSTLTIQRTQQEDSAVYLCASSFQGTVEKLFFGSGTQLSVL.

The gene calls are TRBV5-1 and TRBJ2-2; TRBD2 agrees at 11 bases. CDR3 size: 15 residues. From germline, CDR1 is SGHRS and CDR2 YFSETQ. The trim removed 4 bases at V and 4 bases at J, leaving 3 bases unmatched. The CDR3, as DNA: TGCGCCAGCAGCGCGGGACTAGCGGCCACCGGGGAGCTGTTTTTT. Translating gives CASSAGLAATGELFF.

The gene calls are TRBV27 and TRBJ2-3, with 12 bases identical to TRBD1. CDR1 is MNHEY and CDR2 is SMNVEV in the germline V gene (reference sequence). V trimming: 4 bases; J trimming: 6 bases; junction bases outside the gene matches: 5. The CDR3 runs to 15 residues. CDR3: CASSWGTGGADTQYF. CDR3 DNA sequence: TGTGCCAGCAGTTGGGGGACAGGGGGCGCGGATACGCAGTATTTT.

This chain joins TRBV12-3 or TRBV12-4 and TRBJ1-2; D call uncertain. V shed 1 base and J shed 2 bases, with 5 bases lying between them. This CDR3 contains 13 residues. This CDR3 reads CASSLDRNYGYTF. The DNA of the CDR3 is TGTGCCAGCAGTTTAGACAGAAACTATGGCTACACCTTC.

The chain combines TRBV29-1 with TRBJ2-2; 7 bases map to TRBD1. The V segment lost 3 bases and the J segment 0 bases; nucleotides outside the gene matches: 4. The germline gives CDR1 SQVTM, CDR2 ANQGSEA. The CDR3 is made up of 15 amino acids. The chain's CDR3 is CSVEGTETNTGELFF. As DNA, the CDR3 is TGCAGCGTTGAGGGGACAGAAACGAACACCGGGGAGCTGTTTTTT.

This clone was recorded once. The chain couples TRBV6-5 to TRBJ2-5, with 7 bases matching TRBD1. The ends lost 0 bases at V and 3 bases at J; junction bases unmatched: 7. This CDR3 has 16 residues. The germline CDR1 and CDR2 sequences are MNHEY and SVGAGI. The CDR3: CASSYSSRTGEETQYF. CDR3 nucleotide sequence: TGTGCCAGCAGTTACTCGTCGCGAACAGGGGAAGAGACCCAGTACTTC.

This clone came up a few times. The CDR3 DNA is TGTGCCAGCGGGTGGGACATCCTACAGTACTTC. This sequence encodes CASGWDILQYF. J is TRBJ2-7 and V is TRBV27, with a weak D call TRBD1 (6 bases). The CDR3 has 11 residues. V lost 8 bases and J 10 bases, leaving 15 bases between the germline ends. Per the germline V gene, CDR1 is MNHEY and CDR2 is SMNVEV (reference sequence).

This chain joins TRBV9 and TRBJ2-7; TRBD1 matches 10 bases. The CDR3 sequence is 15 residues long. Germline CDR1 reads SGDLS; CDR2 reads YYNGEE. V lost 4 bases, J lost 7 bases, and 11 bases stayed unmatched. CDR3 in DNA: TGTGCCAGCAGCCCACGGGACAGGGGCTTGGGGGAGCAGTACTTC. It yields the protein CASSPRDRGLGEQYF.

A word on this clone: Within the sample, other DNA sequences also encode this same CDR3. The V gene is TRBV11-2, the J gene TRBJ1-1; 7 nucleotides line up with TRBD1. V trimming: 5 bases; J trimming: 10 bases; junction bases outside the gene matches: 10. Germline CDR1 SGHAT, CDR2 FQNNGV. The CDR3 runs 13 residues. The CDR3 region is CASSVTGAFVAFF. CDR3 sequence (DNA): TGTGCCAGCAGCGTAACAGGGGCATTCGTAGCTTTCTTT.

This chain joins TRBV2 and TRBJ1-5; 10 bases agree with TRBD1. The CDR3 sequence is 15 residues long. Germline CDR1 and CDR2: SNHLY and FYNNEI. Trimming at V came to 6 bases and at J to 2 bases, leaving 4 bases not matched to a gene. CDR3 DNA: TGTGCCAGCAGCCCCGGGACAGGGGGCAATCAGCCCCAGCATTTT. This codes for CASSPGTGGNQPQHF.

The J gene is TRBJ2-3, the V gene TRBV6-5, with TRBD2 matching over 9 bases. The CDR3 covers 15 residues. J was trimmed by 4 bases and V by 5 bases; bases with no gene match: 7. Germline V lookup: CDR1 MNHEY, CDR2 SVGAGI. The CDR3 loop reads CASSNPGLAADTQYF. The CDR3 nucleotides read TGTGCCAGCAGTAATCCGGGACTAGCCGCAGATACGCAGTATTTT.

The chain's CDR3 is CASLREMNTEAFF. The CDR3 nucleotides read TGTGCCAGTCTCAGGGAGATGAACACTGAAGCTTTCTTT. V usage is TRBV6-5 and J usage is TRBJ1-1; possibly TRBD1 for D (5 bases). The CDR3 covers 13 residues. In germline, CDR1 is MNHEY, CDR2 SVGAGI. Trimming took 9 bases from V and 0 from J, leaving 11 bases between them.

V is TRBV5-4 and J is TRBJ2-3; D perhaps matches TRBD2 (6 bases). The CDR3 covers 13 residues. Germline CDR1 and CDR2: SGHNT and YYREEE (reference sequence). The V and J ends lost 3 bases and 9 bases respectively, with 14 bases between them. The CDR3 here is CASSYRPAGTQYF. The CDR3 nucleotides read TGTGCCAGCAGCTACCGACCGGCGGGGACGCAGTATTTT.

This clone has only one observation. This sequence joins TRBV7-2 and TRBJ1-5; 8 bases map to TRBD1. The V segment lost 3 bases and the J segment 5 bases; nucleotides outside the gene matches: 9. Germline-derived CDR1 and CDR2 are SGHTA and FQGNSA. The CDR3 loop spans 16 amino acids. The CDR3 loop is CASSFFSTGVYQPQHF. CDR3 DNA: TGTGCCAGCAGCTTCTTTTCGACAGGGGTGTATCAGCCCCAGCATTTT. Using reference TRBV7-2 and TRBJ1-5 for the parts outside the CDR3, the full variable domain is GAGVSQSPSNKVTEKGKDVELRCDPISGHTALYWYRQSLGQGLEFLIYFQGNSAPDKSGLPSDRFSAERTGGSVSTLTIQRTQQEDSAVYLCASSFFSTGVYQPQHFGDGTRLSIL.

This clone was recorded once. The sample carries other DNA sequences with the same CDR3. The gene calls are TRBV18 and TRBJ1-1, with 8 bases matching TRBD1. The CDR3 length is 16 residues. Unmatched junction bases numbered 6, after V lost 1 base and J lost 2 bases. Germline V gives CDR1 KGHSH, CDR2 LQKENI. The CDR3 nucleotides are TGTGCCAGCTCACCACGTGGGGCAGGGGGCAACACTGAAGCTTTCTTT. Its protein product is CASSPRGAGGNTEAFF.

CDR3 sequence reads: CATRGPGQPNTGELFF. The DNA for the CDR3 is TGTGCCACCAGGGGTCCGGGACAACCGAACACCGGGGAGCTGTTTTTT. This chain joins TRBV15 and TRBJ2-2; D might be TRBD1 (6 bases). The germline V gene has CDR1 LNHNV and CDR2 YYDKDF (reference sequence). Trimming cost V 6 bases and J 0 bases, with 14 bases left between them. The length of the CDR3 is 16 residues. The full variable domain, in which reference TRBV15 and TRBJ2-2 provide the parts outside the CDR3, is DAMVIQNPRYQVTQFGKPVTLSCSQTLNHNVMYWYQQKSSQAPKLLFHYYDKDFNNEADTPDNFQSRRPNTSFCFLDIRSPGLGDTAMYLCATRGPGQPNTGELFFGEGSRLTVL.

The chain carries TRBV19 and TRBJ1-2; a weak D match, TRBD1 (5 bases). V dropped 3 bases and J dropped 4 bases, with 15 bases sitting between them. The CDR3 has 15 residues. Germline values: CDR1 LNHDA, CDR2 SQIVND (reference sequence). The CDR3 loop is CASSMTRGHSYGYTF. The CDR3 nucleotides read TGTGCCAGTAGTATGACCCGAGGACACTCCTATGGCTACACCTTC. Supplemented by reference TRBV19 and TRBJ1-2, the full variable domain reads DGGITQSPKYLFRKEGQNVTLSCEQNLNHDAMYWYRQDPGQGLRLIYYSQIVNDFQKGDIAEGYSVSREKKESFPLTVTSAQKNPTAFYLCASSMTRGHSYGYTFGSGTRLTVV.